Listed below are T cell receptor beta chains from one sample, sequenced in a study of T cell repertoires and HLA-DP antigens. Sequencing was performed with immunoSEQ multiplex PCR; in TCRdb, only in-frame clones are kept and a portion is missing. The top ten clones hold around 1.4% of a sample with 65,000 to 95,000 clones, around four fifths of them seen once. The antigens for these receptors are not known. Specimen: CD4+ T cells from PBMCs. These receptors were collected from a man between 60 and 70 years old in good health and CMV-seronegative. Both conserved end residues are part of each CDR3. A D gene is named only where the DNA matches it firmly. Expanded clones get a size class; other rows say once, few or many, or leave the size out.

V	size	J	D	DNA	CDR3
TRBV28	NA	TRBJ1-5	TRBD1	TGTGCCAGCCGGCAGGGGGTGGTTCAGCCCCAGCATTTT	CASRQGVVQPQHF
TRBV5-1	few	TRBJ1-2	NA	TGCGCCAGCAGCTATGACAGCCCGGAGTCCAACACCTTC	CASSYDSPESNTF
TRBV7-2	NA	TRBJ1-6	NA	TGTGCCAGCAGCTACTATAATTCACCCCTCCACTTT	CASSYYNSPLHF
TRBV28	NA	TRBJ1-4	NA	TGTGCCAGCAGGGCGGGGCCTAATGAAAAACTGTTTTTT	CASRAGPNEKLFF
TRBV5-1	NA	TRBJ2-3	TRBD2	TGCGCCAGCACCCCGGGGGGGGGCGGCACAGATACGCAGTATTTT	CASTPGGGGTDTQYF
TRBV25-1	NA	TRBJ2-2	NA	TGTGCCAGCAGTGAAACACGATCGAACACCGGGGAGCTGTTTTTT	CASSETRSNTGELFF
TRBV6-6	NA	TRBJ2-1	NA	TGTGCCAGCAGCCCAGGACCTAGAAGCTACAATGAGCAGTTCTTC	CASSPGPRSYNEQFF
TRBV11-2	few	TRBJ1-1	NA	TGTGCCAGCAGCCGAAGGACAAGTGGAGCTTTCTTT	CASSRRTSGAFF
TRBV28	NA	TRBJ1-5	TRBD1	TGTGCCGGGACCGGGACAGGCGGCAATCAGCCCCAGCATTTT	CAGTGTGGNQPQHF
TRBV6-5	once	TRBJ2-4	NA	TGTGCCAGCAGTTACTCGAACCCCCTAGCCAAAAACATTCAGTACTTC	CASSYSNPLAKNIQYF
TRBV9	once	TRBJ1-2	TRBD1	TGTGCCAGCAGCGTAGATTCTGGGACAGCAAACTATGGCTACACCTTC	CASSVDSGTANYGYTF
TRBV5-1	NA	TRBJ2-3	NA	TGCGCCAGCAGCGCAGGGGGGCAAGGGACAGATACGCAGTATTTT	CASSAGGQGTDTQYF
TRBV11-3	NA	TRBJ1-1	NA	TGTGCCAGCAGCTCTACCGGGGCCCCGGCTTTCTTT	CASSSTGAPAFF
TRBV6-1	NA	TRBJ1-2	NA	TGTGCCAGCAGTGACACCGTCGGGGGGCGCCGTGGAGGCTACACCTTC	CASSDTVGGRRGGYTF
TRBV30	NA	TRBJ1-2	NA	TGTGCCTGGAGTGTGTTAGTTTATGGCTACACCTTC	CAWSVLVYGYTF
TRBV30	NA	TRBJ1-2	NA	TGTGCCTGGAGCCCGGGGGTTTTTGGCTACACCTTC	CAWSPGVFGYTF
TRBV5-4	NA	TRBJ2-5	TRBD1	TGTGCCAGCAGCCCCCAGGGGGATTGGGCCCAGTACTTC	CASSPQGDWAQYF
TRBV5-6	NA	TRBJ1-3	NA	TGTGCCAGCAGCCGACGGGGGGCCTACACCATATATTTT	CASSRRGAYTIYF
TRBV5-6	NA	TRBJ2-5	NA	TGTGCCAGCAGCTTGGACGCCCGGCGGGAGACCCAGTACTTC	CASSLDARRETQYF
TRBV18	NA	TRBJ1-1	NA	TGTGCCAGCTCCCCCGGGCAGGGGCTCCAGAACACTGAAGCTTTCTTT	CASSPGQGLQNTEAFF
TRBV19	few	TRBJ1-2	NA	TGTGCCAGTCGGGCAGGGCCCTATGGCTACACCTTC	CASRAGPYGYTF
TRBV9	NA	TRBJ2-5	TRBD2	TGTGCCAGCAGCGCCGATGGATTCAGGGCGGGAGATGAGACCCAGTACTTC	CASSADGFRAGDETQYF
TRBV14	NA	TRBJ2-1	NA	TGTGCCAGCAGCCAAGATCAAGCGGTGGGGGCCGATGAGCAGTTCTTC	CASSQDQAVGADEQFF
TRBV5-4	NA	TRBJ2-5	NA	TGTGCCAGCAGCTTACTAGACGGGGCAGAGACCCAGTACTTC	CASSLLDGAETQYF